A selection of T cell receptor beta chains follows, all from one sample in a study of response to subunit inactivated influenza vaccine. TCRdb re-called the RT-PCR reads with MiXCR, one entry per CDR3 protein. Altogether 500,000 to 550,000 distinct CDR3 sequences are present, under 9% being singletons, with the ten largest covering over 10%. The sample consisted of PBMCs from blood, taken around 25 months after vaccination. The receptors shown here come from a man between 50 and 75 years old who received an inactivated influenza vaccine. CDR3s leave out the opening cysteine and the closing phenylalanine or tryptophan. The D gene is left open where the match is weak.

d_gene	v_gene	CDR3aa
.	TRBV4-3	ASSPGLTDTDTQY
TRBD1	TRBV5-1	ASSTGTAYEQY
TRBD2	TRBV3-1	ASSPTGGGSYEQY
TRBD1	TRBV7-9	ASSRDRGRNQPQH
TRBD1	TRBV27	ASQYTGGFNSPLH
.	TRBV4-2	ASSQDHGSEQY
.	TRBV12-3/TRBV12-4	ASIGRQISNQPQH
TRBD1	TRBV10-3	AISWTGGYEQY
TRBD2	TRBV14	ASSQQAGAGEQY
TRBD1	TRBV5-1	ASSIRGFLATDTQY
.	TRBV20-1	SLHEGLSHNEQF
TRBD1	TRBV28	ASRPGQGVNEQF
TRBD2	TRBV28	ASSKLAGIKYNEQF
.	TRBV6-5	ASSLTLQAGELF
TRBD1	TRBV6-1	ASSRDRGTEAF
TRBD2	TRBV18	ASSPRSGTSANQETQY
.	TRBV20-1	SAATVMNTEAF
.	TRBV14	ASSQQGMNTEAF
TRBD2	TRBV12-3/TRBV12-4	ASSLSGGRAF
.	TRBV5-1	ASSFSTGAYGYT
TRBD1	TRBV27	ASSLVGTGVGEQY
.	TRBV6-2/TRBV6-3	ASSYLLTGTAPYQPQH
TRBD2	TRBV5-1	ASSTAPGDYYEQY
TRBD2	TRBV3-1	ASSQDAYLAGGQETQY
.	TRBV4-3	ASSQDSGQGDTQY
TRBD2	TRBV29-1	SVRGRHTHEQF
.	TRBV12-3/TRBV12-4	ASSLAAASGYT
TRBD1	TRBV28	ASSRPGQGAEQF
.	TRBV6-1	ASRLKPEDSYEQY
.	TRBV27	ASSGTVGANVLT
TRBD1	TRBV5-1	ASSPGQVGGTDTQY
TRBD1	TRBV3-1	ASSLGTANNSPLH
TRBD2	TRBV20-1	SAERESSYNEQF
TRBD1	TRBV12-3/TRBV12-4	ASSLRTGGSDTQY
.	TRBV5-6	ASSLDDTGELF
TRBD2	TRBV12-3/TRBV12-4	ASSPQQPTGTSGYNEQF
.	TRBV10-3	AIRSDGGSLFEQF
TRBD1	TRBV6-5	ASSSGTGDEQY
.	TRBV9	ASSIRTLDYGYT
.	TRBV7-8	ASSVTDTGSGYT
TRBD2	TRBV4-3	ASSRVSSGTYQETQY
TRBD1	TRBV5-1	ASSQDRRNEQF
TRBD1	TRBV20-1	SATGGSNQPQH
.	TRBV29-1	SVELGKTDTQY
.	TRBV6-2/TRBV6-3	ASSLSRVTRWVGSNQPQH
TRBD2	TRBV20-1	SASPLAGFNEQF
TRBD2	TRBV2	ASSLWLAGAQDTQY
.	TRBV20-1	SARDPRGLSYNEQF
TRBD2	TRBV18	ASSPRLAGADEQF
.	TRBV2	ASSDELGNQPQH
.	TRBV29-1	SVGGAAMNTEAF
.	TRBV12-3/TRBV12-4	ASSMFPQPQH
TRBD1	TRBV20-1	SARDPGTGLGEQY
TRBD1	TRBV2	ASSRTGTVRGTLSYEQY